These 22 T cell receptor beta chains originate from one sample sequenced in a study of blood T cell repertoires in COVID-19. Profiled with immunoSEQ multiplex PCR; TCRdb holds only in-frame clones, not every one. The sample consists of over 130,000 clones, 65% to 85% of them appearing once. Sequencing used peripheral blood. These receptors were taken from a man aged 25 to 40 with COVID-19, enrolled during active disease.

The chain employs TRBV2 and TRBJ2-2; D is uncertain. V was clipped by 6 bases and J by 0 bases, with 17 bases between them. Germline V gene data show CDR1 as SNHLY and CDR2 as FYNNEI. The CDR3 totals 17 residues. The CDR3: CASRRTNRFTNTGELFF. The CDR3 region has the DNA TGTGCCAGCAGAAGAACGAACAGATTTACGAACACCGGGGAGCTGTTTTTT.

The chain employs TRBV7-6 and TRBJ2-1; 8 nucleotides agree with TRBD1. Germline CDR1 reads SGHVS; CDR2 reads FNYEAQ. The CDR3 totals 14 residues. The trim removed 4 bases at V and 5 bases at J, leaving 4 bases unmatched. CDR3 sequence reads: CASSYPTGDNEQFF. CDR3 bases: TGTGCCAGCAGCTACCCGACAGGGGACAATGAGCAGTTCTTC.

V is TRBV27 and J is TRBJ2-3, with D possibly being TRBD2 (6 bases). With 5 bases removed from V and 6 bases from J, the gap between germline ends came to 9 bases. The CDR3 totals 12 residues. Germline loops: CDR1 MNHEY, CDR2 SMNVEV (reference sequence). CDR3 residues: CASSLSGDTQYF. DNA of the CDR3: TGTGCCAGCAGTCTCAGCGGGGATACGCAGTATTTT.

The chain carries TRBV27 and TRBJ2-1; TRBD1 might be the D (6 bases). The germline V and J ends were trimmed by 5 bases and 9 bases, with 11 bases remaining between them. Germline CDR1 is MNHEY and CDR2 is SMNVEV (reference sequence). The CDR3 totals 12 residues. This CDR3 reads CASSLNRVEQFF. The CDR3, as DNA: TGTGCCAGCAGTCTGAACAGGGTTGAGCAGTTCTTC.

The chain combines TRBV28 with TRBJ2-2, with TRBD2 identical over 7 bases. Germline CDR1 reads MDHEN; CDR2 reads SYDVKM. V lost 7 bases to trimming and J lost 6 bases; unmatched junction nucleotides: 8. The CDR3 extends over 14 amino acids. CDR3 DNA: TGTGCCAGCAAGGGTATCCGGGGGGCCGGGGAGCTGTTTTTT. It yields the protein CASKGIRGAGELFF.

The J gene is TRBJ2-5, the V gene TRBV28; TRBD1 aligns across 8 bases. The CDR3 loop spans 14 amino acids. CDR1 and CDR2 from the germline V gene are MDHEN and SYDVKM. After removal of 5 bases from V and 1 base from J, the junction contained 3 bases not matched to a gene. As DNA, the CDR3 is TGTGCCAGCAGTCCGGGGACAGGCCAAGAGACCCAGTACTTC. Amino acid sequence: CASSPGTGQETQYF.

This CDR3 is CASSSGGRETQYF. In DNA, the CDR3 is TGTGCCAGCAGTTCAGGGGGGAGGGAGACCCAGTACTTC. V and J are TRBV6-5 and TRBJ2-5; possibly TRBD1 for D (7 bases). The CDR3 runs 13 residues. Germline assignment: CDR1 MNHEY and CDR2 SVGAGI. With 4 bases removed from V and 5 bases from J, the gap between germline ends came to 11 bases.

The CDR3 coding sequence is TGCGCCAGCAGCCCACAGGGGCCTTTGAACACTGAAGCTTTCTTT. Encoded protein: CASSPQGPLNTEAFF. The chain links TRBV5-1 to TRBJ1-1, with 7 bases identical to TRBD1. CDR3 length: 15 residues. Germline CDR1 SGHRS, CDR2 YFSETQ. The V gene end was trimmed by 4 bases and the J gene end by 0 bases; junction bases not matched to a gene: 6.

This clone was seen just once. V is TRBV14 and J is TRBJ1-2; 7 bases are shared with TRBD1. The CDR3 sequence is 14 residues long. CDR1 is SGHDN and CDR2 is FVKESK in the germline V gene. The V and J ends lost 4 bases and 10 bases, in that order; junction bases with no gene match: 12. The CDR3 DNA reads TGTGCCAGCAGCCCGGGACAGCGGGGGAGCACCTACACCTTC. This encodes CASSPGQRGSTYTF.

CDR3 DNA sequence: TGTGCCAGCAGTGAAGCAGGTCGGGGGGGGACCCAGTACTTC. This encodes CASSEAGRGGTQYF. The V call is TRBV2, the J call TRBJ2-5, with 8 positions matching TRBD2. V shed 0 bases, J shed 7 bases, and the junction held 4 bases outside the gene matches. The CDR3 consists of 14 residues. In germline, CDR1 is SNHLY, CDR2 FYNNEI.

CDR3 loop: CASSLRLAGGYTGELFF. In DNA, the CDR3 is TGTGCCAGCAGCTTGAGACTAGCGGGGGGATACACCGGGGAGCTGTTTTTT. J is TRBJ2-2 and V is TRBV11-3; 13 bases match TRBD2. The V and J ends lost 3 bases and 3 bases, in that order; junction bases with no gene match: 4. The CDR3 is 17 amino acids. Germline V gives CDR1 SGHNT, CDR2 YENEEA.

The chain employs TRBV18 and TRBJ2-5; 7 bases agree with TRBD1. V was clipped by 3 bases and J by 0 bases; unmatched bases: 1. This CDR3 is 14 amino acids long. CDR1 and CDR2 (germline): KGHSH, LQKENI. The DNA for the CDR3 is TGTGCCAGCTCACCGGGACAGCACCAAGAGACCCAGTACTTC. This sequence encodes CASSPGQHQETQYF.

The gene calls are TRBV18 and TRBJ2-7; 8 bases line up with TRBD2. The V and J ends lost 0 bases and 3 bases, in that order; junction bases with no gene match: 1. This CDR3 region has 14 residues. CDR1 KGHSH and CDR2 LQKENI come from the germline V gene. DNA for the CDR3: TGTGCCAGCTCACCACCTAGCGGGATCTACGAGCAGTACTTC. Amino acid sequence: CASSPPSGIYEQYF.

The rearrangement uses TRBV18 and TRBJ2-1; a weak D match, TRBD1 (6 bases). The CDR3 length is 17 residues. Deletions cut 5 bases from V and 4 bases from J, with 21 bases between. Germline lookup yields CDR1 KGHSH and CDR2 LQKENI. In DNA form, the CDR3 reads TGTGCCAGCTCAGCCCGAAGTTCTCGCCAGGGGTACAATGAGCAGTTCTTC. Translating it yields CASSARSSRQGYNEQFF.

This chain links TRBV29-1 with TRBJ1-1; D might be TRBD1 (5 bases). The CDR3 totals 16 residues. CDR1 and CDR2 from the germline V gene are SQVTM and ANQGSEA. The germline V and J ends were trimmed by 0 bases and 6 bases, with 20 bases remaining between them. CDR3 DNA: TGCAGCGTTGAAGATTCCGGGGGACCGAGAAGCCCTGAAGCTTTCTTT. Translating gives CSVEDSGGPRSPEAFF.

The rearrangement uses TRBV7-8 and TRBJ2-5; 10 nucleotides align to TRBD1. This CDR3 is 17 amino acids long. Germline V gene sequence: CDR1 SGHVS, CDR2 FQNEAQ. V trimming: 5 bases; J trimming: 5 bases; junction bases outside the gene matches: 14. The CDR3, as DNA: TGTGCCAGCAGCAAACGCCCGGGACAGGGGACGGGGGAGACCCAGTACTTC. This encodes CASSKRPGQGTGETQYF.

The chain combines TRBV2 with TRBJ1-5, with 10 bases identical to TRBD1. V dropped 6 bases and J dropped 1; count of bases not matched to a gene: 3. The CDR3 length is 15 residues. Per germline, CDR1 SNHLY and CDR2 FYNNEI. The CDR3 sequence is CASRGDRGSNQPQHF. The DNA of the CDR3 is TGTGCCAGCAGAGGGGACAGGGGAAGCAATCAGCCCCAGCATTTT. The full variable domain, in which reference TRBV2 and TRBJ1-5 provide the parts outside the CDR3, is EPEVTQTPSHQVTQMGQEVILRCVPISNHLYFYWYRQILGQKVEFLVSFYNNEISEKSEIFDDQFSVERPDGSNFTLKIRSTKLEDSAMYFCASRGDRGSNQPQHFGDGTRLSIL.

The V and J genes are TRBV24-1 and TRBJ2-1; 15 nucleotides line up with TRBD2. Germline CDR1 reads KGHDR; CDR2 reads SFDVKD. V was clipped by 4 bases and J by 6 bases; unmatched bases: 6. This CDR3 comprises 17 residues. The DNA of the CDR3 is TGTGCCACCAGTGACCCCACGGGACTAGCGGGAGGCAATGAGCAGTTCTTC. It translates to CATSDPTGLAGGNEQFF.

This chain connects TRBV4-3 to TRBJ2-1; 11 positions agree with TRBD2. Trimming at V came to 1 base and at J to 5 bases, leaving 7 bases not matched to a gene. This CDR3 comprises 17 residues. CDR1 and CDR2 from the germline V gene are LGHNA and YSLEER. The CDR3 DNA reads TGCGCCAGCAGCCAAGGGAGGGCTAGCGGGAGGCACAATGAGCAGTTCTTC. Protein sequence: CASSQGRASGRHNEQFF.

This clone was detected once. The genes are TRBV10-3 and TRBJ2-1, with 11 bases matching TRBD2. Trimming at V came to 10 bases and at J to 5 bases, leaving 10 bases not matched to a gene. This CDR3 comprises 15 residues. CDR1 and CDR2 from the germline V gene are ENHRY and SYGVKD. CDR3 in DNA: TGTGCCACCGGGACTAGCGGAATGAAAAACAATGAGCAGTTCTTC. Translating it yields CATGTSGMKNNEQFF.

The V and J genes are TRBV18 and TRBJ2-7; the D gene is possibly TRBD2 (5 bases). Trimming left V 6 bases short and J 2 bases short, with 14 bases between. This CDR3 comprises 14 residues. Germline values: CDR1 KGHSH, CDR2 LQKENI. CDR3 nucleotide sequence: TGTGCCAGCTCTCTCGAACGGGGAACCTACGAGCAGTACTTC. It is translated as CASSLERGTYEQYF.

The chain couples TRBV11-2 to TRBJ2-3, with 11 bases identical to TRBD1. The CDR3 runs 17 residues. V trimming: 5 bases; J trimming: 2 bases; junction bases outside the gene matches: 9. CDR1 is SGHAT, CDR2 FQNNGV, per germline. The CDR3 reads CASSPGTGGISTDTQYF. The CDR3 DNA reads TGTGCCAGCAGCCCCGGGACAGGGGGTATATCCACAGATACGCAGTATTTT.